The 23 T cell receptor beta chains reported below all come from one sample, sequenced in a study of blood T cell repertoires in COVID-19. Repertoires were generated with immunoSEQ multiplex PCR, while TCRdb's copy carries only in-frame clones and drops some. Of 350,000 to 450,000 clones in the sample, about 89% were seen once. Sequencing was done on a sample of peripheral blood. The receptors were sampled from a woman aged 55-69 years with COVID-19, enrolled during active disease.

This clone was seen more than once but under ten times. This rearrangement joins TRBV6-5 to TRBJ1-4; the D gene is possibly TRBD1 (5 bases). Germline V gene data show CDR1 as MNHEY and CDR2 as SVGAGI. Deletions cut 5 bases from V and 8 bases from J, with 18 bases between. The CDR3 has 15 amino acids. The CDR3 region has the DNA TGTGCCAGCAGTACCCTGAGTAGGGGTGACGAAAAACTGTTTTTT. Translation gives CASSTLSRGDEKLFF.

The gene calls are TRBV5-1 and TRBJ1-5, with D uncertain. The V and J ends lost 4 bases and 5 bases respectively, with 10 bases between them. The CDR3 runs 13 residues. Per the germline V gene, CDR1 is SGHRS and CDR2 is YFSETQ. The CDR3 reads CASSPGGDQPQHF. The CDR3 DNA reads TGCGCCAGCAGCCCAGGAGGAGATCAGCCCCAGCATTTT.

V is TRBV14 and J is TRBJ1-1; 7 bases agree with TRBD1. V dropped 4 bases and J dropped 4; count of bases not matched to a gene: 12. Germline CDR1 SGHDN, CDR2 FVKESK. The CDR3 consists of 16 residues. CDR3 sequence: CASSLDPGQVATEAFF. In DNA, the CDR3 is TGTGCCAGCAGCCTGGATCCCGGACAGGTCGCCACTGAAGCTTTCTTT.

The chain joins TRBV7-9 to TRBJ1-2, with D perhaps TRBD1 (6 bases). V dropped 2 bases and J dropped 2 bases, with 15 bases sitting between them. This CDR3 spans 16 amino acids. Germline CDR1 SEHNR, CDR2 FQNEAQ (reference sequence). CDR3 region: CASSLSRQVVNYGYTF. CDR3 bases: TGTGCCAGCAGCTTATCGAGACAGGTTGTAAACTATGGCTACACCTTC.

J is TRBJ1-5 and V is TRBV12-3 or TRBV12-4; possibly TRBD1 for D (5 bases). Trimming pared 6 bases from V and 6 bases from J, leaving 12 bases between. The CDR3 consists of 13 residues. The chain's CDR3 is CASRMTGVQPQHF. DNA for the CDR3: TGTGCCAGCAGGATGACGGGGGTTCAGCCCCAGCATTTT.

The chain is built from TRBV28 and TRBJ1-2, with 10 bases fitting TRBD1. V shed 7 bases, J shed 7 bases, and the junction held 15 bases outside the gene matches. The CDR3 covers 16 residues. In germline, CDR1 is MDHEN, CDR2 SYDVKM. Here the CDR3 reads CASTTPGQGSRSGYTF. In DNA form, the CDR3 reads TGTGCCAGCACCACCCCGGGACAGGGGTCTAGGTCTGGCTACACCTTC.

The rearrangement joins TRBV15 to TRBJ2-7; D is undetermined. Looked up from germline, CDR1 is LNHNV and CDR2 is YYDKDF (reference sequence). Trimming shortened V by 1 base and J by 3 bases, and 7 bases separated the two germline ends. The CDR3 is made up of 13 amino acids. CDR3 loop: CATSRAERYEQYF. For the CDR3, the DNA is TGTGCCACCAGCAGAGCCGAGCGCTACGAGCAGTACTTC.

The gene calls are TRBV27 and TRBJ2-3, with a weak D call TRBD1 (5 bases). Deletions cut 7 bases from V and 10 bases from J, with 18 bases between. The germline gives CDR1 MNHEY, CDR2 SMNVEV (reference sequence). This CDR3 is built from 13 residues. CDR3 protein: CASTARAGLSQYF. CDR3 in DNA: TGTGCCAGCACCGCTAGGGCAGGGCTTTCGCAGTATTTT.

The gene calls are TRBV12-3 or TRBV12-4 and TRBJ2-1; D gene ambiguous. Trimming cost V 2 bases and J 4 bases, with 6 bases left between them. This CDR3 is 13 amino acids long. The CDR3 reads CASSLSSYNEQFF. DNA for the CDR3: TGTGCCAGCAGTTTAAGTAGTTACAATGAGCAGTTCTTC.

V and J are TRBV6-5 and TRBJ1-3, with no clear D. The length of the CDR3 is 14 residues. V gave up 5 bases and J gave up 0 bases, with 8 bases separating them. The V gene's germline CDR1 is MNHEY and CDR2 SVGAGI. This CDR3 reads CASSREFSGNTIYF. The DNA of the CDR3 is TGTGCCAGCAGTCGGGAATTCTCTGGAAACACCATATATTTT.

The rearrangement joins TRBV3-1 (or the pseudogene TRBV3-2) to TRBJ2-1, with D possibly being TRBD1 (6 bases). There are 18 residues in the CDR3. V was shortened by 0 bases and J by 7 bases, with 22 bases between the two germline ends. Looked up from germline, CDR1 is LGHDT and CDR2 is YNNKEL (reference sequence). This CDR3 reads CASSQDGWGQGSLNEQFF. CDR3 coding DNA: TGTGCCAGCAGCCAAGATGGCTGGGGCCAGGGGTCTTTAAATGAGCAGTTCTTC.

The V and J genes are TRBV28 and TRBJ2-3; 8 bases line up with TRBD2. This CDR3 spans 17 amino acids. Trimming cost V 4 bases and J 2 bases; bases outside gene matches: 11. The germline V gene has CDR1 MDHEN and CDR2 SYDVKM. The DNA for the CDR3 is TGTGCCAGCAGTTCCCCCTTTAGCGGGGCCTACACAGATACGCAGTATTTT. Amino acids: CASSSPFSGAYTDTQYF. Looking up the rest from reference TRBV28 and TRBJ2-3 gives the full variable domain: DVKVTQSSRYLVKRTGEKVFLECVQDMDHENMFWYRQDPGLGLRLIYFSYDVKMKEKGDIPEGYSVSREKKERFSLILESASTNQTSMYLCASSSPFSGAYTDTQYFGPGTRLTVL.

This sequence joins TRBV7-8 and TRBJ1-5; D gene unclear. This CDR3 has 14 amino acids. The ends were cut back, 3 bases at V and 7 bases at J, with 13 bases in the middle. CDR1 is SGHVS, CDR2 FQNEAQ, per germline. The CDR3 sequence is CASSFFIATQPQHF. The CDR3, as DNA: TGTGCCAGCAGCTTTTTCATAGCAACCCAGCCCCAGCATTTT.

This chain joins TRBV28 and TRBJ1-4, with 9 bases that match TRBD1. Germline V gene lookup returns CDR1 MDHEN and CDR2 SYDVKM. The CDR3 runs to 15 residues. V trimming: 3 bases; J trimming: 8 bases; junction bases outside the gene matches: 7. Written as DNA, the CDR3 is TGTGCCAGCAGTTTGGACAGGGGCTTTCAGGAAAAACTGTTTTTT. The encoded protein is CASSLDRGFQEKLFF. Full variable domain (missing parts from reference TRBV28 and TRBJ1-4): DVKVTQSSRYLVKRTGEKVFLECVQDMDHENMFWYRQDPGLGLRLIYFSYDVKMKEKGDIPEGYSVSREKKERFSLILESASTNQTSMYLCASSLDRGFQEKLFFGSGTQLSVL.

This chain joins TRBV11-2 and TRBJ2-3; D not resolved. CDR1 and CDR2 from the germline V gene are SGHAT and FQNNGV. V dropped 5 bases and J dropped 3 bases, with 12 bases sitting between them. The CDR3 loop spans 14 amino acids. As DNA, the CDR3 is TGTGCCAGCAGCCAAGGTCCGGAGACAGATACGCAGTATTTT. As protein: CASSQGPETDTQYF. Variable domain in full (rest from reference TRBV11-2 and TRBJ2-3): EAGVAQSPRYKIIEKRQSVAFWCNPISGHATLYWYQQILGQGPKLLIQFQNNGVVDDSQLPKDRFSAERLKGVDSTLKIQPAKLEDSAVYLCASSQGPETDTQYFGPGTRLTVL.

The J gene is TRBJ1-4, the V gene TRBV6-1; D unresolved. The CDR3 is 16 amino acids. With 5 bases removed from V and 1 base from J, the gap between germline ends came to 14 bases. CDR1 and CDR2 from the germline V gene are MNHNS and SASEGT. The CDR3, as DNA: TGTGCCAGCAGTAAAGGCGGGTTTCGAACTAATGAAAAACTGTTTTTT. Protein: CASSKGGFRTNEKLFF.

DNA for the CDR3: TGTGCCAGCAGTGAATCAGGACAGCCGATATACGAGCAGTACTTC. Amino acid sequence: CASSESGQPIYEQYF. V and J are TRBV25-1 and TRBJ2-7; TRBD1 might be the D (6 bases). The CDR3 loop spans 15 amino acids. Trimming cost V 1 base and J 4 bases, with 14 bases left between them. Germline CDR1 is MGHDK and CDR2 is SYGVNS.

The chain couples TRBV29-1 to TRBJ2-5, with D possibly matching TRBD1 (5 bases). CDR1 is SQVTM, CDR2 ANQGSEA, per germline. This CDR3 contains 14 residues. V lost 4 bases to trimming and J lost 2 bases, with 14 bases between them. The CDR3 region is CSVVFMAGQETQYF. For the CDR3, the DNA is TGCAGCGTTGTCTTTATGGCAGGGCAAGAGACCCAGTACTTC.

This clone was counted once. The rearrangement links TRBV7-2 to TRBJ1-1; TRBD1 matches at 9 bases. CDR3 length: 14 amino acids. Germline V lookup: CDR1 SGHTA, CDR2 FQGNSA. The V and J ends lost 4 bases and 4 bases, in that order; junction bases with no gene match: 4. The CDR3, as DNA: TGTGCCAGCAGCTATACAGGGGGCATCACTGAAGCTTTCTTT. This translates into CASSYTGGITEAFF.

This chain links TRBV3-1 (or the pseudogene TRBV3-2) with TRBJ2-5; 8 bases align to TRBD2. The CDR3 loop spans 18 amino acids. From germline, CDR1 is LGHDT and CDR2 YNNKEL (reference sequence). Losses at the gene ends were 1 base for V and 4 bases for J; bases not matched to a gene: 14. CDR3 loop: CASSQVGLTGGAGETQYF. CDR3 in DNA: TGTGCCAGCAGCCAAGTCGGTCTTACGGGGGGGGCCGGAGAGACCCAGTACTTC.

The chain uses TRBV25-1 and TRBJ2-7, with 12 nucleotides matching TRBD2. The J segment lost 7 bases and the V segment lost 5 bases, leaving 9 bases of the junction unmatched. CDR3 length: 15 residues. Germline-derived CDR1 and CDR2 are MGHDK and SYGVNS. CDR3 sequence: CASSIASGGAEEQYF. CDR3 nucleotide sequence: TGTGCCAGCAGTATTGCTAGCGGGGGGGCGGAAGAGCAGTACTTC.

V usage is TRBV7-8 and J usage is TRBJ2-4, with 8 bases aligning to TRBD1. The junction had 17 bases not matched to a gene; V was cut back by 1 base and J by 6 bases. From germline, CDR1 is SGHVS and CDR2 FQNEAQ. The CDR3 runs 19 residues. As DNA, the CDR3 is TGTGCCAGCAGCTTAGGACAGGCGGGGTACAGGGGGTCGGGAAACATTCAGTACTTC. Translation: CASSLGQAGYRGSGNIQYF.

CDR3: CATSDLGEGRDTGELFF. The CDR3, as DNA: TGTGCCACCAGTGATTTGGGGGAGGGGCGCGACACCGGGGAGCTGTTTTTT. The rearrangement links TRBV24-1 to TRBJ2-2; TRBD2 agrees at 7 bases. Trimming took 0 bases from V and 3 from J; bases not matched to a gene: 6. The CDR3 is 17 residues long. Germline CDR1 KGHDR, CDR2 SFDVKD.